This record concerns one TCR beta chain sequence. Its antigen remains undetermined. The record has no base qualities; no much larger clone is one base away. In the germline V gene (reference sequence), CDR1 corresponds to SGHKS and CDR2 to YYEKEE. V loses 0 bases, J loses 3 bases, and the germline ends lie 10 bases apart. Spanning cysteine to phenylalanine, the CDR3 consists of 14 amino acids. This entry keeps only the CDR3 DNA: 42 bases, framed from base 1. Healthy HIV-negative adults with no recently reported acute infections or vaccinations were included as donors. Only Caucasian adults living in Nashville, Tennessee, USA were represented among the donors. CD4+ T cells were enriched by magnetic negative selection; naive cells were then positively selected on CD45RA, and the negative fraction formed the memory subset. Blood was obtained by leukapheresis, after which PBMCs were separated by Ficoll-Histopaque density gradient centrifugation and cryopreserved in liquid nitrogen vapor phase. Purity and quantity of every magnetically sorted T cell population were checked by analytical flow cytometry. Each sorted fraction had its genomic DNA isolated and then quantified by UV absorbance on a Nanodrop 2000c.

TCR CDR3 regions were amplified from genomic DNA by multiplex PCR using the deep immunoSEQ assay. For each cell subset, the extracted genomic DNA was distributed evenly across all wells of several immunoSEQ 96-well plates, and each plate served as one replicate. Each replicate PCR for sorted subsets received roughly 200 ng genomic DNA, equal to roughly 30,000 T cell genomes. The purified libraries were quantified using a Qubit 3.0 fluorometer, sized with a Bioanalyzer 2100, and then quantified again using the KAPA Library Quantification kit. Every immunoSEQ 96-well plate was sequenced on a dedicated single-read 150-cycle Illumina NextSeq 550 flow cell. The source study handled its data this way. Because the immunoSEQ output held only junctional sequences and lacked quality scores, the filtering could not match the filtering applied to full-length reads. Sequences were annotated with PyIR, a Python wrapper for IgBLAST v1.9, using IMGT germline references to assign V/J genes and CDR3. Reads were filtered out if the reads had weak V/J assignments (E-value above 1e-6), no CDR3, stop codons, out-of-frame junctions, or ambiguous translated residues. V3J clonotypes were defined as sequences sharing the same inferred V gene, J gene, and CDR3 amino acid sequence. The percentage overlap between two repertoires was calculated by dividing the number of shared unique clonotypes by the size of the smaller repertoire. RTK rarefaction, the Chao1 estimator, and Recon v2.1 estimates of unobserved clonotypes were used to assess repertoire richness. OLGA was used to compute generation probabilities for all TCRbeta clonotypes that the gDNA method yielded from a few donors. TCRdb took this table from immuneACCESS and kept in-frame rearrangements with V and J called. Such tables lack part of the clones; where checked against another copy, unresolved V genes explain under half of the gap, and the rest is unexplained. V and J calls and clone size are as listed in that table; D and trimming were resolved from the DNA. This sample has fewer than 2.5 million clones in its table, and over 85% of those were observed once. Clones ranked in the top ten supply 0.35% to 0.45% of the sample.

The data stem from a study of shared clonotypes between healthy human individuals (dated by TCRdb to 2020 to 2021). In the study overall: The cohort included three men and two women between 18 and 49 years of age. For each donor, CD4 naive and CD4 memory were each given three plates, CD8 naive was given two plates, and CD8 memory was given one plate. To increase sequencing depth and limit assay-specific biases, TCR repertoire library preparation and sequencing were carried out by different laboratories using diverse techniques. Per donor, leukapheresis produced somewhere between about 0.8 and 9.5 billion PBMCs. The study deeply sequenced blood TCR repertoires of several healthy adults to estimate repertoire size and the extent of clonotype sharing between individuals. General study outcomes and caveats: Sampling was restricted to blood, and TCR repertoires in tissues likely differ from the TCR repertoires found in blood. Sharing across a few donors was observed for about 4.8% of naive CD4, around 3.5% of naive CD8, over 2% of memory CD4, and about 0.4% of memory CD8 clonotypes. Compared with non-shared clonotypes, clonotypes shared by all four sorted-subset donors had higher generation probabilities. The small number of donors limited the genetic and exposure-history diversity represented. Based on pairwise subsampling, the degree of clonotype sharing among donors was expected to be affected by sequencing depth. Incomplete sequencing was indicated by rarefaction of sorted-subset datasets, despite the large sequencing depth. Larger estimated clonotype richness was generally found for naive subsets than for memory subsets.

The TCR sequence derives from a man aged 18 to 35 in good health. Some clones in this sample may be carry-over from other donors' samples. Sequences were obtained from naive CD4+ T cells from PBMCs. The sample's cell subset or site, from its label and the paper: CD45RA+ positively selected. The chain is made from TRBV5-5 and TRBJ2-7, with the D gene too uncertain to name. The CDR3 protein is CASSLGYFVYEQYF. The DNA is TGTGCCAGCAGCTTGGGTTATTTTGTCTACGAGCAGTACTTC.